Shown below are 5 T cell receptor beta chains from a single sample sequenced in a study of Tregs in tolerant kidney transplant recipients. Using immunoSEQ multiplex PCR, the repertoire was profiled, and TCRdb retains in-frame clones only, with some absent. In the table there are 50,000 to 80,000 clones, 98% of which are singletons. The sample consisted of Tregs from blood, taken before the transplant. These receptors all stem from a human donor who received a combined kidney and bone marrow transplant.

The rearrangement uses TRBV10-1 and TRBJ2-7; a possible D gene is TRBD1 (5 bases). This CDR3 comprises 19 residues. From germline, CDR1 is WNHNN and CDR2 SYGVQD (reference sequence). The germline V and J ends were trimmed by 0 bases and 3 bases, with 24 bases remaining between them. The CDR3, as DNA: TGCGCCAGCAGTGAGTCGGGTCAAGGGGATACATGCCCCGTCTACGAGCAGTACTTC. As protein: CASSESGQGDTCPVYEQYF.

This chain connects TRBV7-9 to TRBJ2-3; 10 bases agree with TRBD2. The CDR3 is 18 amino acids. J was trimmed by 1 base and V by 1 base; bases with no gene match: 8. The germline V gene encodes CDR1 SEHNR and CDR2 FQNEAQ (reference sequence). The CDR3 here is CASSLVILAGGRTDTQYF. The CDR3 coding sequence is TGTGCCAGCAGCTTAGTAATTTTAGCGGGGGGCCGCACAGATACGCAGTATTTT.

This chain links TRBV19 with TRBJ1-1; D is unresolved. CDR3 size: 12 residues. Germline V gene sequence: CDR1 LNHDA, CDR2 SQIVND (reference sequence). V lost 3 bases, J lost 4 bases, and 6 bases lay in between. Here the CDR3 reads CASSILGTEAFF. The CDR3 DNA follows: TGTGCCAGTAGTATTCTCGGCACTGAAGCTTTCTTT.

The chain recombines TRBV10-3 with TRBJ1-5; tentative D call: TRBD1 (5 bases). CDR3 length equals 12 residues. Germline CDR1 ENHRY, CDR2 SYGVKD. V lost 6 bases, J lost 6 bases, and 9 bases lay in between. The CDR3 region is CAISTRAQPQHF. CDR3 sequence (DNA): TGTGCCATCAGCACCAGGGCTCAGCCCCAGCATTTT.

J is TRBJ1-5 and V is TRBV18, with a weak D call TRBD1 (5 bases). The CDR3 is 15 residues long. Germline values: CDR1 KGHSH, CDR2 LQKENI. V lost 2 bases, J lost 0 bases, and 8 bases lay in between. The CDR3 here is CASSPSGNSNQPQHF. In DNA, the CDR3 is TGTGCCAGCTCACCATCAGGGAATAGCAATCAGCCCCAGCATTTT. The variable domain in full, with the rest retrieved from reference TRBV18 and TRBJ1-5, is NAGVMQNPRHLVRRRGQEARLRCSPMKGHSHVYWYRQLPEEGLKFMVYLQKENIIDESGMPKERFSAEFPKEGPSILRIQQVVRGDSAAYFCASSPSGNSNQPQHFGDGTRLSIL.